Presented here are 19 T cell receptor beta chains from one specimen sequenced in a study of blood T cell repertoires in COVID-19. Repertoires were generated with immunoSEQ multiplex PCR, while TCRdb's copy carries only in-frame clones and drops some. The sample records tens of thousands of clones, roughly four fifths being singletons. The sample comprised peripheral blood. The receptors originated from a man aged 40-49 years with acute or convalescent COVID-19.

This rearrangement joins TRBV15 to TRBJ1-5; D remains ambiguous. Looked up from germline, CDR1 is LNHNV and CDR2 is YYDKDF (reference sequence). The CDR3 totals 14 residues. V lost 1 base to trimming and J lost 12 bases, with 16 bases between them. The CDR3 nucleotides read TGTGCCACCAGCAGAGGAGGCGCCGAATGGAGCCAGCATTTT. This translates into CATSRGGAEWSQHF.

This CDR3 reads CASSQRRGRNTGELFF. CDR3 sequence (DNA): TGTGCCAGCAGCCAACGCCGAGGGAGGAACACCGGGGAGCTGTTTTTT. The chain employs TRBV3-1 (or the pseudogene TRBV3-2) and TRBJ2-2, with TRBD2 as a possible D gene (5 bases). The germline V gene has CDR1 LGHDT and CDR2 YNNKEL (reference sequence). There are 16 residues in the CDR3. V lost 2 bases, J lost 1 base, and 11 bases lay in between.

As DNA, the CDR3 is TGTGCCAGCAGCAATACAGGGGGCCTCCATCAGAATACGCAGTATTTT. Its translation is CASSNTGGLHQNTQYF. V and J are TRBV7-9 and TRBJ2-3; 9 bases align to TRBD1. The V and J ends lost 5 bases and 7 bases, in that order; junction bases with no gene match: 13. This CDR3 has 16 amino acids. The V gene's germline CDR1 is SEHNR and CDR2 FQNEAQ (reference sequence).

This clone was seen once. The rearrangement uses TRBV3-1 (or the pseudogene TRBV3-2) and TRBJ2-5; the D is unclear. Trimming shortened V by 8 bases and J by 3 bases, and 10 bases separated the two germline ends. The CDR3 is 12 residues long. CDR1 and CDR2 (germline): LGHDT, YNNKEL (reference sequence). CDR3 in DNA: TGTGCCAGCTCTCGCATAGAAGAGACCCAGTACTTC. Translating it yields CASSRIEETQYF.

The V call is TRBV6-1, the J call TRBJ1-6; the match to TRBD1 covers 7 bases. J lost 10 bases, V lost 3 bases, and 6 bases had no gene match. CDR3 length: 14 residues. Per germline, CDR1 MNHNS and CDR2 SASEGT. This chain's CDR3 is CASSETGIDSPLHF. In DNA form, the CDR3 reads TGTGCCAGCAGTGAGACAGGGATCGACTCACCCCTCCACTTT.

The rearrangement joins TRBV20-1 to TRBJ2-1, with 8 bases that match TRBD2. The CDR3 runs 18 residues. Trimming at V came to 3 bases and at J to 7 bases, leaving 20 bases not matched to a gene. Germline values: CDR1 DFQATT, CDR2 SNEGSKA (reference sequence). CDR3 amino acids: CSASFRGKIKRGYNEQFF. The CDR3 DNA reads TGCAGTGCTAGTTTCAGGGGAAAAATAAAGCGGGGGTATAATGAGCAGTTCTTC.

The V call is TRBV4-1, the J call TRBJ1-2; D is ambiguous. The CDR3 is 18 residues long. Trimming cost V 1 base and J 0 bases, with 18 bases left between them. CDR1 and CDR2 from the germline V gene are MGHRA and YSYEKL. CDR3 sequence reads: CASSQGQDQMTTNYGYTF. CDR3 sequence (DNA): TGCGCCAGCAGCCAAGGGCAAGATCAAATGACAACTAACTATGGCTACACCTTC.

The chain couples TRBV7-2 to TRBJ1-2; D unclear. CDR1 SGHTA and CDR2 FQGNSA come from the germline V gene. Trimming left V 8 bases short and J 5 bases short, with 18 bases between. The CDR3 totals 14 residues. The DNA of the CDR3 is TGTGCCAGCGACTGGAAACCCCAAGGTTATGGCTACACCTTC. Translation gives CASDWKPQGYGYTF.

This chain links TRBV28 with TRBJ1-2; 7 bases map to TRBD1. J lost 4 bases, V lost 2 bases, and 7 bases had no gene match. The CDR3 is 15 amino acids. The germline V gene has CDR1 MDHEN and CDR2 SYDVKM. This CDR3 is CASSLSVRDSYGYTF. The CDR3 DNA is TGTGCCAGCAGTTTAAGTGTCCGGGACAGCTATGGCTACACCTTC.

This clone was picked up one time. The V gene is TRBV2, the J gene TRBJ1-2, with 7 bases fitting TRBD1. The germline V gene has CDR1 SNHLY and CDR2 FYNNEI. V lost 7 bases to trimming and J lost 6 bases; unmatched junction nucleotides: 8. The CDR3 covers 13 residues. The CDR3 DNA follows: TGTGCCAGCACCGGACAGGCACGCAATGGCTACACCTTC. Encoded protein: CASTGQARNGYTF.

The chain recombines TRBV15 with TRBJ1-1; possibly TRBD1 for D (5 bases). CDR1 and CDR2 (germline): LNHNV, YYDKDF (reference sequence). Trimming shortened V by 8 bases and J by 5 bases, and 21 bases separated the two germline ends. The CDR3 is 15 residues long. The DNA for the CDR3 is TGTGCCACCCGCCAAGGGGAGGAGTGGGGAACTGAAGCTTTCTTT. Protein product: CATRQGEEWGTEAFF.

This chain connects TRBV11-2 to TRBJ2-1; 7 nucleotides line up with TRBD1. The CDR3 is 16 amino acids. In germline, CDR1 is SGHAT, CDR2 FQNNGV. Germline trimming cut 3 bases from V and 0 bases from J; bases unmatched to any gene: 5. As DNA, the CDR3 is TGTGCCAGCAGCTTCGAGACAGGGTCCTCCTACAATGAGCAGTTCTTC. This translates into CASSFETGSSYNEQFF.

The chain is built from TRBV5-4 and TRBJ1-6, with 7 bases matching TRBD1. The V gene end was trimmed by 0 bases and the J gene end by 6 bases; junction bases not matched to a gene: 6. This CDR3 has 16 amino acids. CDR1 SGHNT and CDR2 YYREEE come from the germline V gene (reference sequence). The DNA for the CDR3 is TGTGCCAGCAGCTTGGGTACAGGGGACTTTAATTCACCCCTCCACTTT. This sequence encodes CASSLGTGDFNSPLHF. The variable domain in full, completed from reference TRBV5-4 and TRBJ1-6, reads ETGVTQSPTHLIKTRGQQVTLRCSSQSGHNTVSWYQQALGQGPQFIFQYYREEENGRGNFPPRFSGLQFPNYSSELNVNALELDDSALYLCASSLGTGDFNSPLHFGNGTRLTVT.

This sequence joins TRBV7-9 and TRBJ2-1; TRBD1 matches at 11 bases. Trimming at V came to 3 bases and at J to 9 bases, leaving 10 bases not matched to a gene. The germline CDR1 and CDR2 sequences are SEHNR and FQNEAQ (reference sequence). There are 16 residues in the CDR3. This CDR3 reads CASSFPGTGGVGEQFF. The CDR3 DNA reads as TGTGCCAGCAGCTTCCCCGGGACAGGGGGAGTGGGTGAGCAGTTCTTC.

The chain recombines TRBV19 with TRBJ1-4, with 7 bases matching TRBD1. V dropped 6 bases and J dropped 7; count of bases not matched to a gene: 8. CDR1 is LNHDA and CDR2 is SQIVND in the germline V gene (reference sequence). The CDR3 runs to 14 residues. The CDR3 DNA sequence: TGTGCCAGTAGCGGTGACAGGGAGGTTGAAAAACTGTTTTTT. Residues: CASSGDREVEKLFF.

This sequence joins TRBV5-1 and TRBJ1-1; 7 bases map to TRBD1. V gave up 4 bases and J gave up 2 bases; unmatched junction bases: 8. CDR1 is SGHRS, CDR2 YFSETQ, per germline. The CDR3 sequence is 15 residues long. The CDR3 coding sequence is TGCGCCAGCAGCGCTAGGGGGACAGTTAACACTGAAGCTTTCTTT. This sequence encodes CASSARGTVNTEAFF.

The rearrangement joins TRBV5-4 to TRBJ1-2; 8 nucleotides align to TRBD1. The J segment lost 1 base and the V segment lost 3 bases, leaving 8 bases of the junction unmatched. The CDR3 is 16 amino acids. The germline V gene has CDR1 SGHNT and CDR2 YYREEE (reference sequence). CDR3 sequence (DNA): TGTGCCAGCAGCTCCGGAGCACAGGGGGTTAACTATGGCTACACCTTC. This gives the protein CASSSGAQGVNYGYTF.

This chain connects TRBV25-1 to TRBJ1-3; D is unclear. The CDR3 is 13 amino acids. V lost 7 bases, J lost 0 bases, and 7 bases lay in between. The germline CDR1 and CDR2 sequences are MGHDK and SYGVNS. The CDR3 is CASMRFSGNTIYF. The CDR3 nucleotides are TGTGCCAGCATGAGGTTCTCTGGAAACACCATATATTTT.

The chain has TRBV5-4 and TRBJ1-2; tentatively, D is TRBD1 (6 bases). Trimming removed 2 bases at V and 5 bases at J, with 13 bases between. Germline CDR1 reads SGHNT; CDR2 reads YYREEE (reference sequence). CDR3 length: 14 residues. CDR3: CASSLQGVRYGYTF. For the CDR3, the DNA is TGTGCCAGCAGCTTACAGGGTGTACGGTATGGCTACACCTTC.